This T cell receptor (beta chain) originates from a study of tumor-infiltrating lymphocytes in localized non-small cell lung cancer. Study-wide results and caveats: Tumor T-cell fraction from TCR sequencing was not associated with recurrence-free survival (p = 0.61). Higher tumor T cell infiltration than in uninvolved lung was supported by TCRbeta sequencing. Available tissue quantity limited TCR sequencing to a patient subset.

Concerning this clone: As yet, its antigen is unknown.

Generated by immunoSEQ multiplex PCR, the TCRdb table keeps only in-frame clones and is missing some. The table has about 16,000 clones, about 48% seen once. With V trimmed by 3 bases and J by 3 bases, 2 bases remained unmatched. Germline V gives CDR1 SGHNT, CDR2 YENEEA. This CDR3 is built from 15 residues. The source is a human donor with non-small cell lung cancer. This sequence joins TRBV11-3 and TRBJ2-1, with 10 bases aligning to TRBD2. Sequencing was carried out using lung tumor tissue. CDR3 protein: CASSLLAGVYNEQFF. CDR3 DNA: TGTGCCAGCAGCTTGCTAGCGGGGGTCTACAATGAGCAGTTCTTC.